This note documents a single T cell receptor (beta chain) sequence. It lacks a known antigen. No much larger clone exists at a distance of one base, and base qualities are not known. Using the deep immunoSEQ assay, multiplex PCR amplified TCR CDR3 regions from genomic DNA. Genomic DNA extracted from each cell subset was distributed evenly over all wells of several immunoSEQ 96-well plates, and each plate served as one replicate. For sorted subsets, around 0.2 ug genomic DNA, equal to about 30,000 T cell genomes, was loaded into each replicate PCR. Purified libraries were measured with a Qubit 3.0 fluorometer, size-checked on a Bioanalyzer 2100, and measured again with the KAPA Library Quantification kit. Every immunoSEQ 96-well plate was sequenced on a separate single-read 150-cycle Illumina NextSeq 550 flow cell. The source study handled its data this way. The immunoSEQ output contained only junctional sequences without quality scores, so filtering could not match that applied to full-length reads. Sequences were annotated with PyIR, a Python wrapper for IgBLAST v1.9, using IMGT germline references to assign V/J genes and CDR3. Reads were filtered out if the reads had weak V/J assignments (E-value above 1e-6), no CDR3, stop codons, out-of-frame junctions, or ambiguous translated residues. A V3J clonotype was defined by an identical inferred V gene, J gene, and CDR3 amino acid sequence. Percentage overlap between repertoires was computed as shared unique clonotypes divided by the size of the smaller repertoire. RTK rarefaction, the Chao1 estimator, and Recon v2.1 estimates of unobserved clonotypes were used to assess repertoire richness. Generation probabilities for all TCRbeta clonotypes obtained by the gDNA method from four donors were computed using OLGA. What TCRdb holds here is the immuneACCESS table cut down to in-frame rearrangements. Part of the clones is not present; checked against another copy, under half of the missing clones reflect an unresolved V gene, and the others are unexplained. The V and J calls and clone size were taken over from that table, and D and trimming were inferred from the DNA. This sample lists a few million clones; approximately 92% were detected once. Together, the top ten hold around 0.14% of the sample.

These data come from a study of shared clonotypes between healthy human individuals (TCRdb year 2020). About the investigation overall: A few men and two women, aged 18 to 49 years, made up the cohort. For each donor, three plates each were used for CD4 naive and CD4 memory, two plates were used for CD8 naive, and one plate was used for CD8 memory. The study deeply sequenced blood TCR repertoires of about five healthy adults to estimate repertoire size and the extent of clonotype sharing between individuals. Between about 0.8 and 9 billion PBMCs per donor were obtained by leukapheresis. To increase sequencing depth and limit assay-specific biases, TCR repertoire library preparation and sequencing were carried out by different laboratories using diverse techniques.

The germline V gene encodes CDR1 SGHNT and CDR2 YYREEE (reference sequence). The CDR3 starts with the cysteine, ends with the phenylalanine, and has 16 residues. CDR3 DNA is the only sequence kept; it has 48 bases, read in frame from the first base. V lost 0 bases and J lost 0 bases; the stretch between them is 11 bases long. Points the paper makes about the study in general: Only blood was sampled, and tissue TCR repertoires likely differ from those in blood. Larger estimated clonotype richness was generally found for naive subsets than for memory subsets. Higher generation probabilities were observed for clonotypes shared by all four sorted-subset donors than for non-shared clonotypes. Pairwise subsampling indicated that sequencing depth was expected to affect the degree of clonotype sharing among donors. Even with the large sequencing depth, rarefaction of the sorted-subset datasets indicated that sequencing was incomplete. Roughly 5% of naive CD4, 3.5% of naive CD8, about 2.4% of memory CD4, and about 0.4% of memory CD8 clonotypes were shared across a few donors. Because the study included only a small number of donors, the genetic and exposure-history diversity represented was limited.

Healthy HIV-negative adults with no recently reported acute infections or vaccinations were included as donors. All donors were Caucasian adults living in Nashville, Tennessee, USA. CD4+ T cells were enriched by magnetic negative selection; naive cells were then positively selected on CD45RA, and the negative fraction formed the memory subset. After blood collection by leukapheresis, PBMCs were isolated using Ficoll-Histopaque density gradient centrifugation and then cryopreserved in the vapor phase of liquid nitrogen. Analytical flow cytometry was used to check the purity and quantity of every magnetically sorted T cell population. From each sorted fraction, genomic DNA was isolated and quantified by UV absorbance on a Nanodrop 2000c.

This TCR was sampled from a man younger than 35 in good health. Sequenced input: naive CD4+ T cells sorted from blood. In the paper's terms, the cell subset or site label means: CD45RA+ positively selected. The chain was built from TRBV5-4 and TRBJ2-3; the D call is possibly TRBD1 or TRBD2, each sharing 6 bases. The CDR3 sequence is CASSLEGGQSTDTQYF. At the DNA level, the sequence is TGTGCCAGCAGCTTGGAAGGGGGGCAAAGCACAGATACGCAGTATTTT.